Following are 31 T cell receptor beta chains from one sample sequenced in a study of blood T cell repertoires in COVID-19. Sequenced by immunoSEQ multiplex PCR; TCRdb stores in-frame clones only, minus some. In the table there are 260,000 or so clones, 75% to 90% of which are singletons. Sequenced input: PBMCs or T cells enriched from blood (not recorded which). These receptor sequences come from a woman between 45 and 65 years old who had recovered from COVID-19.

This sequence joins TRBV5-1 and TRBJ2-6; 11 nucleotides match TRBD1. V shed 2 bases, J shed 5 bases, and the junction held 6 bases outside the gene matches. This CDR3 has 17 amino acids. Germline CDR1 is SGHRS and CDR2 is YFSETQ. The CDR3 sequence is CASSFGTGGLRANVLTF. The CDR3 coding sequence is TGCGCCAGCAGCTTCGGGACAGGGGGGTTAAGGGCCAACGTCCTGACTTTC.

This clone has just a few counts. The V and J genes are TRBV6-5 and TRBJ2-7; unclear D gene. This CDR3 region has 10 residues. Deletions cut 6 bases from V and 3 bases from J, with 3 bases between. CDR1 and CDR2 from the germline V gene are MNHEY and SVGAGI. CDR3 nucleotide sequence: TGTGCCAGCAGCGTCTACGAGCAGTACTTC. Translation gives CASSVYEQYF.

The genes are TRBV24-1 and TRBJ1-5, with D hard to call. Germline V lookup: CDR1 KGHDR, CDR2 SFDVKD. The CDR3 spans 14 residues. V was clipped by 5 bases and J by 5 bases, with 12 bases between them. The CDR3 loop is CATSADGVYQPQHF. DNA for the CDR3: TGTGCCACCAGTGCGGACGGGGTTTATCAGCCCCAGCATTTT.

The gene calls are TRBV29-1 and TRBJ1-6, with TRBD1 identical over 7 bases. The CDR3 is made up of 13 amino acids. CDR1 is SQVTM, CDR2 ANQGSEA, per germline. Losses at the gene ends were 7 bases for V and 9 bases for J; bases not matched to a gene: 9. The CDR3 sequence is CSAKTGKGSPLHF. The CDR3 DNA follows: TGCAGCGCCAAGACAGGGAAGGGTTCACCCCTCCACTTT.

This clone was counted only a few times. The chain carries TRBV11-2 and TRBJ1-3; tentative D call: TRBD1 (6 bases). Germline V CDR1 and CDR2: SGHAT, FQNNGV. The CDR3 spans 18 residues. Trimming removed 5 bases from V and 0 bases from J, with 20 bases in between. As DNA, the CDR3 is TGTGCCAGCAGCCACCTCTTCGTCCAGGGGAGCTCTGGAAACACCATATATTTT. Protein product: CASSHLFVQGSSGNTIYF.

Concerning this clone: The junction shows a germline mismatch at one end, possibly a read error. CDR3 residues: CASRLGDGFRGHTEAFF. CDR3 nucleotide sequence: TGTGCCAGCAGGTTAGGCGACGGGTTCAGGGGTCACACTGAAGCTTTCTTT. The chain carries TRBV7-9 and TRBJ1-1, with D tentatively TRBD1 (6 bases). The germline gives CDR1 SEHNR, CDR2 FQNEAQ (reference sequence). The CDR3 has 17 amino acids.

DNA of the CDR3: TGTGCCAGCAGTAGCGATACAGGGGGGAGAGGCACTGAAGCTTTCTTT. Protein: CASSSDTGGRGTEAFF. This chain links TRBV2 with TRBJ1-1; 8 nucleotides match TRBD1. Unmatched junction bases numbered 12, after V lost 5 bases and J lost 4 bases. The germline CDR1 and CDR2 sequences are SNHLY and FYNNEI. The CDR3 runs 16 residues.

CDR3 sequence: CAWSSGGGIEKLFF. The CDR3 DNA follows: TGTGCCTGGAGTTCTGGAGGGGGCATTGAAAAACTGTTTTTT. V gene TRBV30 combines with J gene TRBJ1-4; 7 bases line up with TRBD1. The CDR3 has 14 amino acids. Germline loops: CDR1 GTSNPN, CDR2 SVGIG (reference sequence). Trimming took 2 bases from V and 7 from J; bases not matched to a gene: 7. The full variable domain, its missing parts supplied by reference TRBV30 and TRBJ1-4, is SQTIHQWPATLVQPVGSPLSLECTVEGTSNPNLYWYRQAAGRGLQLLFYSVGIGQISSEVPQNLSASRPQDRQFILSSKKLLLSDSGFYLCAWSSGGGIEKLFFGSGTQLSVL.

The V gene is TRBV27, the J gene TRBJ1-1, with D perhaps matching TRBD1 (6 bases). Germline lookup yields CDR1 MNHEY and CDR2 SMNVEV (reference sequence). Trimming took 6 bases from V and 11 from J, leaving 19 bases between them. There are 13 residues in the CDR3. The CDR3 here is CASRVNQGMNAFF. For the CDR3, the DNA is TGTGCCAGCAGAGTCAATCAGGGGATGAACGCTTTCTTT.

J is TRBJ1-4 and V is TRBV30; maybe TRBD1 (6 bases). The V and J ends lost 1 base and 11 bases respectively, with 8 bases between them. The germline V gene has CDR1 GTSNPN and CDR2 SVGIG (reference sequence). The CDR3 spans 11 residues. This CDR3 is CAWSGQEKLFF. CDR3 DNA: TGTGCCTGGAGTGGACAGGAGAAACTGTTTTTT.

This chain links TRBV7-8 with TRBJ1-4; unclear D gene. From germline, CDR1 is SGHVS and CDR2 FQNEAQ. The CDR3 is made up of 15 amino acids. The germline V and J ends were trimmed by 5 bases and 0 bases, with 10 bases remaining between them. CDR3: CASSIRWPTNEKLFF. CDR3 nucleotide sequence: TGTGCCAGCAGCATCCGATGGCCAACTAATGAAAAACTGTTTTTT.

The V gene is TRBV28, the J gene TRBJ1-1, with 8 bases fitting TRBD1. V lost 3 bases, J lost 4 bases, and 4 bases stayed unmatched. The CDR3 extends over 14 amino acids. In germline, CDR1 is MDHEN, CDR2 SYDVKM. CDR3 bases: TGTGCCAGCAGTTTGCAGGGGGCGATCACTGAAGCTTTCTTT. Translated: CASSLQGAITEAFF.

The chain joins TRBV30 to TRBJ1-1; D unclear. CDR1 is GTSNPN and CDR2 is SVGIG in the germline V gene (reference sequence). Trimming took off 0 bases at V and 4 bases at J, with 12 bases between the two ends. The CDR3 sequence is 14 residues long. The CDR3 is CAWSVSLVGTEAFF. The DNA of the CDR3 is TGTGCCTGGAGTGTATCCCTGGTCGGCACTGAAGCTTTCTTT.

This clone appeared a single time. The chain's CDR3 is CASSFKTGTPNYEQYF. The CDR3 DNA sequence: TGTGCCAGCAGCTTTAAGACTGGGACTCCGAACTACGAGCAGTACTTC. V and J are TRBV7-9 and TRBJ2-7, with D perhaps TRBD2 (6 bases). Germline V lookup: CDR1 SEHNR, CDR2 FQNEAQ (reference sequence). CDR3 size: 16 residues. Trimming removed 3 bases from V and 3 bases from J, with 18 bases in between.

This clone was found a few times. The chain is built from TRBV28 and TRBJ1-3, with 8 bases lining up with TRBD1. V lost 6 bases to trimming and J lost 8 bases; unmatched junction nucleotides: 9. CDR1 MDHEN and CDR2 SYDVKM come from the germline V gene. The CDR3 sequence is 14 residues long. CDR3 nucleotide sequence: TGTGCCAGCAGGGGGGGGACAGGAGGAGACACCATATATTTT. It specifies CASRGGTGGDTIYF.

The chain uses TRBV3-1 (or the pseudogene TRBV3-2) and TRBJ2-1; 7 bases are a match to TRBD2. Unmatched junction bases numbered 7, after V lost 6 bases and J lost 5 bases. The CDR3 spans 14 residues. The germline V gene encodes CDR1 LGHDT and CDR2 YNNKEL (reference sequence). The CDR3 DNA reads TGTGCCAGCAGACCCGGGAGGCTCAACAATGAGCAGTTCTTC. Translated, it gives CASRPGRLNNEQFF.

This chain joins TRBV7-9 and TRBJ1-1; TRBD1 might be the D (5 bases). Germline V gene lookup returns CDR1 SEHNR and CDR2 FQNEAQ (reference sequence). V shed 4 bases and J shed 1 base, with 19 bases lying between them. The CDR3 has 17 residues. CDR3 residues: CASSYATGGSGNTEAFF. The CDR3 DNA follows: TGTGCCAGCAGCTACGCAACGGGGGGTAGCGGGAACACTGAAGCTTTCTTT.

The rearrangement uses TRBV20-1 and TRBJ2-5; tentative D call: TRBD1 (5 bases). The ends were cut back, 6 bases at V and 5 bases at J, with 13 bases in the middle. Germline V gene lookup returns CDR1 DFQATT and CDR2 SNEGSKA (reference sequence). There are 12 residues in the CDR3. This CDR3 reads CSASQGRETQYF. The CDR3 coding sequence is TGCAGTGCCAGTCAGGGCCGGGAGACCCAGTACTTC.

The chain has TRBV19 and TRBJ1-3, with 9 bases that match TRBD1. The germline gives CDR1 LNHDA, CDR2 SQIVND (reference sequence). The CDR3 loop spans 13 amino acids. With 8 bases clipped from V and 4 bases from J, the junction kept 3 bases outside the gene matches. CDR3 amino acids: CASWDRVGNTIYF. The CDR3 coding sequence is TGTGCCAGTTGGGACAGGGTCGGAAACACCATATATTTT.

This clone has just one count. CDR3 coding DNA: TGTGCCAGCACCCGGGTCAGAGGCGAGCAGTACTTC. It translates to CASTRVRGEQYF. This sequence joins TRBV2 and TRBJ2-7; no clear D. Trimming shortened V by 7 bases and J by 6 bases, and 13 bases separated the two germline ends. CDR1 and CDR2 from the germline V gene are SNHLY and FYNNEI. This CDR3 region has 12 residues.

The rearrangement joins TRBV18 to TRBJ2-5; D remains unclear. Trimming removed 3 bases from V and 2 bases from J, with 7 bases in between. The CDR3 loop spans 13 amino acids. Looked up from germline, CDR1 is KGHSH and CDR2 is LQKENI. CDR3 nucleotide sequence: TGTGCCAGCTCACCTCAGGTGCAAGAGACCCAGTACTTC. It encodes CASSPQVQETQYF.

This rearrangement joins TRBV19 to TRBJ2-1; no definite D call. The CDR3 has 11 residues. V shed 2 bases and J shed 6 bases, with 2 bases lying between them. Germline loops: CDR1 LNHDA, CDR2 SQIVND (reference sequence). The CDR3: CASSIRNEQFF. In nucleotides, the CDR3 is TGTGCCAGTAGTATACGCAATGAGCAGTTCTTC.

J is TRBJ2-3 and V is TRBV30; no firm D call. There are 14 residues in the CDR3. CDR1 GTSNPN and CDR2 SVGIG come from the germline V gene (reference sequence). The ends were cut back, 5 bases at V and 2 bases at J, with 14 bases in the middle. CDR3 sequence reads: CAWGRGGNTDTQYF. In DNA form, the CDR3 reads TGTGCCTGGGGCAGAGGCGGAAACACAGATACGCAGTATTTT.

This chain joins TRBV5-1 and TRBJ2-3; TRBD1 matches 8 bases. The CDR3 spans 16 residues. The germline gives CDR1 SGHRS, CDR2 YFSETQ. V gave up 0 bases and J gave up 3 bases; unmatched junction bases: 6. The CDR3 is CASSLVTGGLTDTQYF. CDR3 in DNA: TGCGCCAGCAGCTTGGTTACAGGGGGACTGACAGATACGCAGTATTTT. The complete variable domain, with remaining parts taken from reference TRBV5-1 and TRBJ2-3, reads KAGVTQTPRYLIKTRGQQVTLSCSPISGHRSVSWYQQTPGQGLQFLFEYFSETQRNKGNFPGRFSGRQFSNSRSEMNVSTLELGDSALYLCASSLVTGGLTDTQYFGPGTRLTVL.

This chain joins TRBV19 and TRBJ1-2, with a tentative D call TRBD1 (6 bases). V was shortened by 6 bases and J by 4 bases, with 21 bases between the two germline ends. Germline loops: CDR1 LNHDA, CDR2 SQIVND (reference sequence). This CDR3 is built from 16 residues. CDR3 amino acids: CASRVPPGRGPYGYTF. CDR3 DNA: TGTGCCAGTAGGGTCCCACCCGGCAGGGGCCCCTATGGCTACACCTTC.

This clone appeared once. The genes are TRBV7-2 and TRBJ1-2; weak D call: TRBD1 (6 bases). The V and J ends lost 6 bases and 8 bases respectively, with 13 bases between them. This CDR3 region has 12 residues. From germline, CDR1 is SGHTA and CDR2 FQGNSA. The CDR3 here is CASRQGLVGYTF. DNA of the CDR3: TGTGCCAGCAGACAGGGTCTAGTCGGCTACACCTTC.

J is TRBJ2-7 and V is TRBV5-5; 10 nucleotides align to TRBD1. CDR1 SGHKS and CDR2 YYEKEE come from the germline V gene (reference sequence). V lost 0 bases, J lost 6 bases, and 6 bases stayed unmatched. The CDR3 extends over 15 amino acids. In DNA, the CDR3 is TGTGCCAGCAGCTTGGGACCGGGACAGGGGTCCGAGCAGTACTTC. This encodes CASSLGPGQGSEQYF.

The CDR3 DNA is TGCAGCGTTGGACAGGGGTCGAGCTCTGGAAACACCATATATTTT. Encoded protein: CSVGQGSSSGNTIYF. V is TRBV29-1 and J is TRBJ1-3; TRBD1 matches 8 bases. In germline, CDR1 is SQVTM, CDR2 ANQGSEA. The CDR3 totals 15 residues. The J segment lost 0 bases and the V segment lost 4 bases, leaving 5 bases of the junction unmatched.

The CDR3 DNA is TGTGCCAGCAGCGAAAGACAGGGGCTTAATTCACCCCTCCACTTT. This encodes CASSERQGLNSPLHF. The genes are TRBV7-8 and TRBJ1-6; 8 bases line up with TRBD1. Germline V gives CDR1 SGHVS, CDR2 FQNEAQ. This CDR3 has 15 residues. The ends lost 5 bases at V and 6 bases at J; junction bases unmatched: 6.

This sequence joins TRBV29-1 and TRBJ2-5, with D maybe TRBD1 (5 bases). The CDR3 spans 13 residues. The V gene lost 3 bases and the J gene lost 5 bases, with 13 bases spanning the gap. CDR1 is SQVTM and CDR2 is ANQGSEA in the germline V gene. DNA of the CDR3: TGCAGCGTTGATTACCAGGGAAGCGAGACCCAGTACTTC. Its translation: CSVDYQGSETQYF.

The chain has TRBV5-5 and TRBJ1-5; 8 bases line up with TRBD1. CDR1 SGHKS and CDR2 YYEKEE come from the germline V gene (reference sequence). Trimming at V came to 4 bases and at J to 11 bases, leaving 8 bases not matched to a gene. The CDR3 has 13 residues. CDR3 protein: CASSATGDSTQHF. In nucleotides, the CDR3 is TGTGCCAGCAGCGCGACAGGGGACTCGACCCAGCATTTT.